This TCR beta chain was identified during a study of cytomegalovirus exposure and HLA in healthy donors. Study-level information: Unique TCRs numbering around 85 million, obtained from HLA-typed donors, made up an early data release. Broader study findings: There were some public TCRs occurring in many donors, but most TCR sequences were rare.

60 Vbeta and 13 Jbeta primers were used in PCR. Some clones are missing from TCRdb's copy, which holds only in-frame ones; the method was immunoSEQ multiplex PCR. The table lists roughly 120,000 clones, approximately 8.6% of them singletons. Concerning this clone itself: The antigen remains undetermined.

V lost 7 bases, J lost 4 bases, and 14 bases lay in between. Germline V CDR1 and CDR2: MNHNS, SASEGT. The CDR3 covers 14 residues. The TCR comes from a middle-aged woman in good health and CMV-seropositive. This chain links TRBV6-1 with TRBJ1-3; D is possibly TRBD1 (5 bases). Sequencing was done on a sample of PBMCs. The CDR3 sequence is CASKNDREGNTIYF. In DNA, the CDR3 is TGTGCCAGCAAAAACGACAGAGAGGGAAACACCATATATTTT.